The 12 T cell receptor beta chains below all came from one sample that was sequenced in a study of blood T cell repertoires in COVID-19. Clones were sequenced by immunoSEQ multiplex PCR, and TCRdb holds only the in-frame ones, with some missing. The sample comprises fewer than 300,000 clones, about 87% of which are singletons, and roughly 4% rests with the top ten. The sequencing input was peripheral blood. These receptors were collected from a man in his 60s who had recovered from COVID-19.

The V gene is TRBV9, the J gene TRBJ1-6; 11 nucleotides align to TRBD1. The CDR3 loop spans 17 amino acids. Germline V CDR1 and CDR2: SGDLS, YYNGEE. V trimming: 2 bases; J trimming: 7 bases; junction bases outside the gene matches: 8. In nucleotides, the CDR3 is TGTGCCAGCAGCGTGGGGACAGGGGGAAGTATGAATTCACCCCTCCACTTT. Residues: CASSVGTGGSMNSPLHF.

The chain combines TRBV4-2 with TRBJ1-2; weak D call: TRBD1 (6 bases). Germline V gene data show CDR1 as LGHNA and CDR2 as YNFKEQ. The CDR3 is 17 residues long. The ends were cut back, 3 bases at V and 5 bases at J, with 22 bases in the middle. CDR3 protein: CASSHDPGNTGRYGYTF. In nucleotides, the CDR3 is TGTGCCAGCAGCCATGATCCGGGGAATACAGGGCGTTATGGCTACACCTTC.

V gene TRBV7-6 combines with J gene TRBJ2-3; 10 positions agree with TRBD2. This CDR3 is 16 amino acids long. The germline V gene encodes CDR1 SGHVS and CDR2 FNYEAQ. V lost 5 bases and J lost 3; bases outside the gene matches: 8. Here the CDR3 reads CASSARSGGVTDTQYF. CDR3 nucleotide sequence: TGTGCCAGCAGCGCCCGGAGCGGGGGGGTTACAGATACGCAGTATTTT.

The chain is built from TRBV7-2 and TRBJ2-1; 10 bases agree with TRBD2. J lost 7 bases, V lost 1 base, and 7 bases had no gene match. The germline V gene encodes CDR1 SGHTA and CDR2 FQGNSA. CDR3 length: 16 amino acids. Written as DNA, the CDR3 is TGTGCCAGCAGCTTAGGATCGGCTAGCGGGGGAAATGAGCAGTTCTTC. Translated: CASSLGSASGGNEQFF.

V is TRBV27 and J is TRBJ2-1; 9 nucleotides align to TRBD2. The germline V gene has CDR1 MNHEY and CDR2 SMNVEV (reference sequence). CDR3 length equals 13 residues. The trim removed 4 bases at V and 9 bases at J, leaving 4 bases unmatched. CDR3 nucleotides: TGTGCCAGCAGTTACCTAGCGGGGTTTGAGCAGTTCTTC. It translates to CASSYLAGFEQFF.

The CDR3 loop reads CASRSPRTGRDEQFF. CDR3 DNA: TGTGCCAGCAGATCCCCGCGGACAGGGAGGGATGAGCAGTTCTTC. The chain carries TRBV5-5 and TRBJ2-1; the D gene is possibly TRBD1 (8 bases). CDR1 and CDR2 from the germline V gene are SGHKS and YYEKEE (reference sequence). The CDR3 totals 15 residues. The V end lost 5 bases, the J end lost 8 bases, and 20 bases lay between the germline ends. The complete variable domain, with remaining parts taken from reference TRBV5-5 and TRBJ2-1, reads DAGVTQSPTHLIKTRGQQVTLRCSPISGHKSVSWYQQVLGQGPQFIFQYYEKEERGRGNFPDRFSARQFPNYSSELNVNALLLGDSALYLCASRSPRTGRDEQFFGPGTRLTVL.

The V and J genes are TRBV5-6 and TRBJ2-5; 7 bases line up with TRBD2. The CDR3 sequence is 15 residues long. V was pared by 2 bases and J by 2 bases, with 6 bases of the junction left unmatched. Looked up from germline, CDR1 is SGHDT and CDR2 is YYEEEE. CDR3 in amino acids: CASSFWRGNQETQYF. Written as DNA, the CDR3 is TGTGCCAGCAGCTTCTGGCGGGGGAATCAAGAGACCCAGTACTTC.

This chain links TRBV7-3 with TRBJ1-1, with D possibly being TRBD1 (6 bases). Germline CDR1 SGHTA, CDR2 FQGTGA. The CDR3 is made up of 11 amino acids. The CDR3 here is CTFSRGTEAFF. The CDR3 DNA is TGTACCTTCAGCAGGGGTACTGAAGCTTTCTTT.

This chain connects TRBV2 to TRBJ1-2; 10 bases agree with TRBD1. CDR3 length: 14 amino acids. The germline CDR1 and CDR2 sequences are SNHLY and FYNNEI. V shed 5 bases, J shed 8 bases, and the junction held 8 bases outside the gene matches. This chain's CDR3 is CASSTRQGARGYTF. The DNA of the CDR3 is TGTGCCAGCAGTACCCGACAGGGGGCGAGGGGCTACACCTTC.

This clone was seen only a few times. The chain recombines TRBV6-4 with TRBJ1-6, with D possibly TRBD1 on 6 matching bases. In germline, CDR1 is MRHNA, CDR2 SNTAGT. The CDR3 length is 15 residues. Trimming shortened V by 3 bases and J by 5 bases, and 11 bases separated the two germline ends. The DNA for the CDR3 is TGTGCCAGCAGTGAAAACGGACAGAATAATTCACCCCTCCACTTT. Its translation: CASSENGQNNSPLHF.

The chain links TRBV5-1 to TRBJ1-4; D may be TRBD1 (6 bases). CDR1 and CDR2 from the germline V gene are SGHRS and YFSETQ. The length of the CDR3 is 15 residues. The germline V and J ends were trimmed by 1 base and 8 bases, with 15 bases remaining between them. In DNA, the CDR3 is TGCGCCAGCAGCTTGTCAGTAGGGGGTGTGGAAAAACTGTTTTTT. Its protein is CASSLSVGGVEKLFF.

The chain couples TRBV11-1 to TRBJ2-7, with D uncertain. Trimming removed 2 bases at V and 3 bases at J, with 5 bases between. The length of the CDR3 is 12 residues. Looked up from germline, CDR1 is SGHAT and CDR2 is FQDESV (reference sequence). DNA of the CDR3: TGTGCCAGCAGCTTAATATTCTACGAGCAGTACTTC. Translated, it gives CASSLIFYEQYF.